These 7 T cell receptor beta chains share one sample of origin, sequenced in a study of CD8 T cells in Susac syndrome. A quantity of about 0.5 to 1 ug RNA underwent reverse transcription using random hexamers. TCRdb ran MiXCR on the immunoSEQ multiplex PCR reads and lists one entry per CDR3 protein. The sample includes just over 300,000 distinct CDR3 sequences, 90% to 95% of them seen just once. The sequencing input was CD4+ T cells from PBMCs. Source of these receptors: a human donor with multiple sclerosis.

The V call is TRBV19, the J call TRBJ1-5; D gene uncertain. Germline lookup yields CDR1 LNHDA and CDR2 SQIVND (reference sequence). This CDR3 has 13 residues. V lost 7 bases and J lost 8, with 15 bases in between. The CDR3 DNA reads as TGTGCCAGTACCCGGTTCATCGGGGAGCCCCAGCATTTT. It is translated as CASTRFIGEPQHF.

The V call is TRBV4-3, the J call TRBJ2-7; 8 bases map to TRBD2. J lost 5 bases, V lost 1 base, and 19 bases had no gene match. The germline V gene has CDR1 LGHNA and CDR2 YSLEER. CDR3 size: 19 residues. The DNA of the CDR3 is TGCGCCAGCAGCCAAGCAACTAGTTCGGGGGGGCAGGGCCGGGACGAGCAGTACTTC. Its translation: CASSQATSSGGQGRDEQYF.

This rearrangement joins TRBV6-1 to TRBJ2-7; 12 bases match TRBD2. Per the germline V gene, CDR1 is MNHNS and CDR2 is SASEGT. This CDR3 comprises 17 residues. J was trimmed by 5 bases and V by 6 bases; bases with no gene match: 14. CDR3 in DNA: TGTGCCAGCAGAGTCCAGACGACTAGCGGGAGAAGGAACGAGCAGTACTTC. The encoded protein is CASRVQTTSGRRNEQYF.

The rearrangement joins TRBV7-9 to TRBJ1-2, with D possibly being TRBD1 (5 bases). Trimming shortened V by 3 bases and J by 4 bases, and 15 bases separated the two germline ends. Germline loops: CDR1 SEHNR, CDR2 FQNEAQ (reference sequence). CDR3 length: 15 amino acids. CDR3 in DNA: TGTGCCAGCAGCTTCGGTTGGCAGGGCACCTATGGCTACACCTTC. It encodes CASSFGWQGTYGYTF.

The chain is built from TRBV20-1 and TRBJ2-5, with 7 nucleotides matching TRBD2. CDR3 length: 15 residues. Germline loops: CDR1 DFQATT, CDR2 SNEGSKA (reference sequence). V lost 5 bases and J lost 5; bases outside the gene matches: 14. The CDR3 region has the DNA TGCAGTGCTCCCACGCTAGCGGATGTGCTGGAGACCCAGTACTTC. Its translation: CSAPTLADVLETQYF.

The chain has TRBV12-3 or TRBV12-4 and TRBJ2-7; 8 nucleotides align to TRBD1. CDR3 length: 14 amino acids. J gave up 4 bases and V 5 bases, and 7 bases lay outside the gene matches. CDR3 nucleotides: TGTGCCAGCAGTCGGACCGGGACAGGTTACGAGCAGTACTTC. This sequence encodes CASSRTGTGYEQYF.

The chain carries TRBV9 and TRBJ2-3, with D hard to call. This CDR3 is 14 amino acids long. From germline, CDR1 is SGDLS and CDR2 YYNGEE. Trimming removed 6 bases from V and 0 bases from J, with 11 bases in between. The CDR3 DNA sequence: TGTGCCAGCACCCCAGGTACTAGCACAGATACGCAGTATTTT. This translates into CASTPGTSTDTQYF. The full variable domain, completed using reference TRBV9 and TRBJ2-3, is DSGVTQTPKHLITATGQRVTLRCSPRSGDLSVYWYQQSLDQGLQFLIQYYNGEERAKGNILERFSAQQFPDLHSELNLSSLELGDSALYFCASTPGTSTDTQYFGPGTRLTVL.